This passage covers 22 T cell receptor beta chains from one sample sequenced in a study of Ad26.COV2.S vaccination and SARS-CoV-2 variants. Only in-frame clones appear in the TCRdb table, and some are missing; sequencing was by immunoSEQ multiplex PCR. The sample records about 250,000 clones, approximately 89% being singletons. Treatment reported: around 19 received Ad26.COV2.S at low or high dose, single or two shots; about five received placebo; per-sample allocation not given. The study sampled participants on day 63 after the first vaccine or placebo injection. The sample was peripheral blood, taken in a trial of Ad26.COV2.S vaccine versus placebo. The receptors come from a person aged 18-65 years who received the Ad26.COV2.S COVID-19 vaccine or a placebo.

This chain links TRBV5-1 with TRBJ2-7; 10 bases map to TRBD2. This CDR3 is built from 14 residues. From germline, CDR1 is SGHRS and CDR2 YFSETQ. Trimming at V came to 3 bases and at J to 7 bases, leaving 7 bases not matched to a gene. The CDR3 loop reads CASSSLAGVSEQYF. For the CDR3, the DNA is TGCGCCAGCAGCTCCCTAGCGGGAGTGAGTGAGCAGTACTTC.

Of note for this clone: Other DNA sequences in this sample translate to the same CDR3. The rearrangement uses TRBV7-2 and TRBJ1-6, with D unresolved. CDR3 size: 18 residues. The germline CDR1 and CDR2 sequences are SGHTA and FQGNSA. Trimming shortened V by 5 bases and J by 1 base, and 18 bases separated the two germline ends. The CDR3 here is CASSPGANRWSYNSPLHF. CDR3 bases: TGTGCCAGCAGCCCCGGCGCCAACCGGTGGTCCTATAATTCACCCCTCCACTTT.

The genes are TRBV7-8 and TRBJ2-7; 11 nucleotides align to TRBD2. The CDR3 has 14 residues. Per the germline V gene, CDR1 is SGHVS and CDR2 is FQNEAQ. J gave up 2 bases and V 4 bases, and 1 base lay outside the gene matches. The CDR3 here is CASSSSGGTYEQYF. The DNA of the CDR3 is TGTGCCAGCAGCTCTAGCGGGGGGACCTACGAGCAGTACTTC.

The chain combines TRBV5-1 with TRBJ1-3; D gene unclear. CDR1 and CDR2 from the germline V gene are SGHRS and YFSETQ. Trimming removed 4 bases from V and 1 base from J, with 18 bases in between. This CDR3 contains 17 residues. CDR3 coding DNA: TGCGCCAGCAGCCCCGCGGGGATAACCTCGTCTGGAAACACCATATATTTT. Residues: CASSPAGITSSGNTIYF. The whole variable domain, remainder taken from reference TRBV5-1 and TRBJ1-3, is KAGVTQTPRYLIKTRGQQVTLSCSPISGHRSVSWYQQTPGQGLQFLFEYFSETQRNKGNFPGRFSGRQFSNSRSEMNVSTLELGDSALYLCASSPAGITSSGNTIYFGEGSWLTVV.

V usage is TRBV3-1 (or the pseudogene TRBV3-2) and J usage is TRBJ1-6; D is ambiguous. The V and J ends lost 0 bases and 9 bases respectively, with 0 bases between them. CDR3 length equals 11 residues. The V gene's germline CDR1 is LGHDT and CDR2 YNNKEL (reference sequence). The chain's CDR3 is CASSQDSPLHF. The CDR3 DNA is TGTGCCAGCAGCCAAGATTCACCCCTCCACTTT.

The V and J genes are TRBV2 and TRBJ1-5, with 7 bases fitting TRBD1. The CDR3 is 13 residues long. Trimming took 5 bases from V and 6 from J; bases not matched to a gene: 4. The germline CDR1 and CDR2 sequences are SNHLY and FYNNEI. The CDR3 DNA sequence: TGTGCCAGCAGTTGGACAGGAATTCAGCCCCAGCATTTT. It specifies CASSWTGIQPQHF.

This clone has only one observation. This sequence joins TRBV3-1 (or the pseudogene TRBV3-2) and TRBJ1-6; TRBD1 aligns across 7 bases. V trimming: 5 bases; J trimming: 6 bases; junction bases outside the gene matches: 4. This CDR3 has 14 residues. Looked up from germline, CDR1 is LGHDT and CDR2 is YNNKEL (reference sequence). The CDR3 region is CASSSRDSNSPLHF. In DNA, the CDR3 is TGTGCCAGCAGCTCCCGGGACAGTAATTCACCCCTCCACTTT.

This clone was detected a few times. The gene calls are TRBV27 and TRBJ1-2; D is perhaps TRBD1 (5 bases). V shed 7 bases and J shed 2 bases, with 14 bases lying between them. The CDR3 is made up of 14 amino acids. CDR1 MNHEY and CDR2 SMNVEV come from the germline V gene (reference sequence). The CDR3 is CASKWDARNYGYTF. CDR3 DNA sequence: TGTGCCAGCAAATGGGACGCACGGAACTATGGCTACACCTTC.

This chain joins TRBV6-2 or TRBV6-3 and TRBJ2-3; 13 bases are shared with TRBD2. CDR1 is MNHEY and CDR2 is SVGEGT in the germline V gene. Trimming at V came to 2 bases and at J to 5 bases, leaving 7 bases not matched to a gene. This CDR3 contains 17 residues. For the CDR3, the DNA is TGTGCCAGCAGTTACCCTACTAGCGGGAGGGTCGAAGATACGCAGTATTTT. This encodes CASSYPTSGRVEDTQYF.

The V call is TRBV11-3, the J call TRBJ1-1, with D hard to call. Trimming left V 3 bases short and J 1 base short, with 6 bases between. The CDR3 loop spans 13 amino acids. Germline V gene data show CDR1 as SGHNT and CDR2 as YENEEA. Here the CDR3 reads CASSFSKNTEAFF. DNA for the CDR3: TGTGCCAGCAGCTTCAGTAAGAACACTGAAGCTTTCTTT.

The CDR3 here is CASSLNGRSYEQYF. CDR3 nucleotides: TGTGCCAGCAGTTTAAACGGGAGATCCTACGAGCAGTACTTC. This chain joins TRBV28 and TRBJ2-7; D might be TRBD2 (6 bases). CDR3 size: 14 residues. V lost 2 bases and J 1 base, leaving 9 bases between the germline ends. Germline assignment: CDR1 MDHEN and CDR2 SYDVKM.

The chain links TRBV7-3 to TRBJ2-1; the match to TRBD1 covers 10 bases. Per germline, CDR1 SGHTA and CDR2 FQGTGA. This CDR3 is 15 amino acids long. The ends lost 5 bases at V and 5 bases at J; junction bases unmatched: 6. The CDR3 coding sequence is TGTGCCAGCAGCCCCCGGGACAGGGGCGACAATGAGCAGTTCTTC. Residues: CASSPRDRGDNEQFF. Based on the CDR3 plus reference TRBV7-3 and TRBJ2-1, the full variable domain is GAGVSQTPSNKVTEKGKYVELRCDPISGHTALYWYRQSLGQGPEFLIYFQGTGAADDSGLPNDRFFAVRPEGSVSTLKIQRTERGDSAVYLCASSPRDRGDNEQFFGPGTRLTVL.

This chain joins TRBV29-1 and TRBJ2-2; TRBD1 might be the D (5 bases). The germline V gene has CDR1 SQVTM and CDR2 ANQGSEA. There are 14 residues in the CDR3. The V end was cut by 6 bases, the J end by 0 bases, with 11 bases between. The CDR3 loop reads CSVRQIANTGELFF. The CDR3 DNA is TGCAGCGTGAGACAGATCGCGAACACCGGGGAGCTGTTTTTT.

The genes are TRBV11-2 and TRBJ1-1, with D possibly matching TRBD1 (5 bases). The CDR3 is 15 amino acids. CDR1 and CDR2 from the germline V gene are SGHAT and FQNNGV. V was shortened by 4 bases and J by 3 bases, with 15 bases between the two germline ends. This chain's CDR3 is CASSSWGGRYTEAFF. Here the CDR3 DNA reads TGTGCCAGCAGCTCCTGGGGCGGACGGTACACTGAAGCTTTCTTT.

V is TRBV27 and J is TRBJ1-1; a weak D match, TRBD1 (5 bases). Deletions cut 4 bases from V and 0 bases from J, with 15 bases between. The CDR3 has 16 amino acids. The germline V gene has CDR1 MNHEY and CDR2 SMNVEV (reference sequence). CDR3 DNA sequence: TGTGCCAGCAGTTCACAATCGGGACGGATGAACACTGAAGCTTTCTTT. Translated, it gives CASSSQSGRMNTEAFF.

This chain links TRBV11-2 with TRBJ2-2; D is uncertain. Germline assignment: CDR1 SGHAT and CDR2 FQNNGV. V was clipped by 4 bases and J by 1 base, with 13 bases between them. The CDR3 is 16 residues long. CDR3 coding DNA: TGTGCCAGCAGCTCTATAAAGGGATGGAACACCGGGGAGCTGTTTTTT. Protein sequence: CASSSIKGWNTGELFF. Full variable domain (rest looked up from reference TRBV11-2 and TRBJ2-2): EAGVAQSPRYKIIEKRQSVAFWCNPISGHATLYWYQQILGQGPKLLIQFQNNGVVDDSQLPKDRFSAERLKGVDSTLKIQPAKLEDSAVYLCASSSIKGWNTGELFFGEGSRLTVL.

The chain uses TRBV14 and TRBJ1-6; D uncertain. The V gene's germline CDR1 is SGHDN and CDR2 FVKESK. The CDR3 covers 13 residues. Trimming left V 6 bases short and J 10 bases short, with 13 bases between. The CDR3 region has the DNA TGTGCCAGCAGGGGTGCCTGGAGATCACCCCTCCACTTT. Translated: CASRGAWRSPLHF.

The CDR3 reads CASSELGGGSYGYTF. CDR3 DNA: TGTGCCAGCAGTGAGTTGGGAGGCGGAAGCTATGGCTACACCTTC. The chain recombines TRBV2 with TRBJ1-2; no definite D call. Germline CDR1 is SNHLY and CDR2 is FYNNEI. The CDR3 contains 15 residues. V was trimmed by 3 bases and J by 4 bases, leaving 15 bases between them.

This clone showed up just a few times. V and J are TRBV19 and TRBJ1-1; D remains ambiguous. The V gene lost 6 bases and the J gene lost 0 bases, with 11 bases spanning the gap. The CDR3 is 14 amino acids. Germline V gene data show CDR1 as LNHDA and CDR2 as SQIVND (reference sequence). The CDR3 loop reads CASRRTYLNTEAFF. The CDR3 bases are TGTGCCAGTAGGAGGACCTACCTGAACACTGAAGCTTTCTTT. Full variable domain (remainder filled in from reference TRBV19 and TRBJ1-1): DGGITQSPKYLFRKEGQNVTLSCEQNLNHDAMYWYRQDPGQGLRLIYYSQIVNDFQKGDIAEGYSVSREKKESFPLTVTSAQKNPTAFYLCASRRTYLNTEAFFGQGTRLTVV.

This chain uses TRBV11-1 with TRBJ1-1, with 8 positions matching TRBD1. The V segment lost 0 bases and the J segment 2 bases; nucleotides outside the gene matches: 14. CDR1 is SGHAT and CDR2 is FQDESV in the germline V gene (reference sequence). The CDR3 has 19 amino acids. The CDR3 region is CASSLAKGRGHRDNTEAFF. The CDR3, as DNA: TGTGCCAGCAGCTTAGCTAAGGGCAGGGGGCATCGGGATAACACTGAAGCTTTCTTT.

CDR3 sequence: CASRPRSGSSDTQYF. CDR3 bases: TGTGCCAGCAGACCCCGTAGCGGGAGTTCAGATACGCAGTATTTT. V gene TRBV6-5 combines with J gene TRBJ2-3; 9 positions agree with TRBD2. Germline CDR1 MNHEY, CDR2 SVGAGI. The CDR3 consists of 15 residues. After removal of 6 bases from V and 4 bases from J, the junction contained 8 bases not matched to a gene.

The chain recombines TRBV7-2 with TRBJ1-2; D is ambiguous. Germline V lookup: CDR1 SGHTA, CDR2 FQGNSA. V dropped 5 bases and J dropped 8 bases, with 21 bases sitting between them. The CDR3 has 15 residues. CDR3 DNA sequence: TGTGCCAGCAGCCCGTGGGCAGGCAACGGTTGGGGCTACACCTTC. It yields the protein CASSPWAGNGWGYTF.